This T cell receptor beta chain was identified during a study of response to subunit inactivated influenza vaccine. TCRdb recomputed calls from the RT-PCR reads with MiXCR, one row per CDR3 protein. The sample yields under 550,000 distinct CDR3 sequences, approximately 7.7% seen once. Germline assignment: CDR1 SGHNT and CDR2 YYREEE (reference sequence). The V and J ends lost 5 bases and 5 bases respectively, with 25 bases between them. There are 18 residues in the CDR3. This clonotype has a handful of counts. The clonotype originates from a man between 45 and 75 years old who received an inactivated influenza vaccine. The V and J genes are TRBV5-4 and TRBJ2-2, with D tentatively TRBD1 (6 bases). The sample here was PBMCs from blood, taken 23 to 25 months after vaccination. The CDR3 sequence is CASRPDRTALINTGELFF. The DNA of the CDR3 is TGTGCCAGCAGACCCGACAGGACTGCTTTAATTAATACCGGGGAGCTGTTTTTT.